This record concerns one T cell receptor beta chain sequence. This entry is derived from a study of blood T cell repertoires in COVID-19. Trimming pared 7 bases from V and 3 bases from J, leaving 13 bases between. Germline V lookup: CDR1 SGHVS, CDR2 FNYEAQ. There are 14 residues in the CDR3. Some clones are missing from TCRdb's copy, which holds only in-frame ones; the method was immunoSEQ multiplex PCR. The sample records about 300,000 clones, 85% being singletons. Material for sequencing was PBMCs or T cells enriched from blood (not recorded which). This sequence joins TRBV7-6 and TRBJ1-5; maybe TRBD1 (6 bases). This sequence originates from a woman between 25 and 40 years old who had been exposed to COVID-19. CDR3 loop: CASTQDRPNQPQHF. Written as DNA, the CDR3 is TGTGCCAGCACACAAGACAGGCCCAATCAGCCCCAGCATTTT.